Listed here are 6 T cell receptor beta chains from one sample, sequenced in a study of post-analysis software for immune sequencing data. Their antigens remain unidentified. Study-level findings and limits: Among five TRBV segments more frequent in patients than controls were TRBV5-6, TRBV5-1 and TRBV20-1.

TCR beta libraries were prepared from cDNA with unique molecular identifiers. TCRdb redid the calling of the PCR reads with MiXCR, one entry per CDR3 protein. Counted here are hundreds of thousands of distinct CDR3 sequences, approximately 60% occurring once; the ten biggest clones make up approximately 10%. Sequencing was performed on blood. The origin of the receptors is a girl aged 2-10 years with multiple sclerosis.

This clonotype has just a few counts. CDR3 loop: CAISDSKRERENIDEQFF. DNA for the CDR3: TGTGCCATCAGTGATTCCAAAAGGGAGCGGGAGAATATCGATGAGCAGTTCTTC. The rearrangement links TRBV10-3 to TRBJ2-1, with 8 bases that match TRBD2. The CDR3 extends over 18 amino acids. Germline V CDR1 and CDR2: ENHRY, SYGVKD. V was clipped by 3 bases and J by 8 bases; unmatched bases: 18.

This clonotype was seen only once. J is TRBJ2-1 and V is TRBV7-4, with D perhaps TRBD2 (6 bases). Germline V gives CDR1 SGHVT, CDR2 SQSDAQ. Trimming stripped 5 bases from V and 15 bases from J, with 14 bases between. The CDR3 consists of 11 residues. This chain's CDR3 is CASSNGTEGFF. The CDR3 nucleotides read TGTGCCAGCAGCAATGGGACTGAGGGGTTCTTC.

This clonotype was observed a handful of times. The chain combines TRBV18 with TRBJ2-1; D is perhaps TRBD1 or TRBD2 (6 bases each). The CDR3 contains 16 residues. Trimming left V 0 bases short and J 7 bases short, with 16 bases between. CDR1 and CDR2 from the germline V gene are KGHSH and LQKENI. The DNA for the CDR3 is TGTGCCAGCTCACCACCGACCGGGGGCCTAGGGAATGAGCAGTTCTTC. Its translation: CASSPPTGGLGNEQFF.

This clonotype has more than one count but fewer than ten. V and J are TRBV7-2 and TRBJ2-1; D is perhaps TRBD2 (6 bases). Trimming removed 2 bases from V and 6 bases from J, with 14 bases in between. CDR3 length: 15 amino acids. Looked up from germline, CDR1 is SGHTA and CDR2 is FQGNSA. The CDR3 region has the DNA TGTGCCAGCAGCTTATTTGGGGGAGGACTCAATGAGCAGTTCTTC. It is translated as CASSLFGGGLNEQFF.

The chain employs TRBV7-2 and TRBJ2-5; no clear D. V was cut by 5 bases and J by 2 bases, with 18 bases left in between. The V gene's germline CDR1 is SGHTA and CDR2 FQGNSA. This CDR3 comprises 16 residues. The CDR3 coding sequence is TGTGCCAGCAGCCCAAATCCGTTCCGCTCTCAAGAGACCCAGTACTTC. This translates into CASSPNPFRSQETQYF.

The V gene is TRBV6-6, the J gene TRBJ1-5, with a tentative D call TRBD1 (5 bases). Trimming left V 7 bases short and J 0 bases short, with 19 bases between. The germline V gene encodes CDR1 MNHNY and CDR2 SVGAGI (reference sequence). This CDR3 spans 17 amino acids. CDR3 bases: TGTGCCAGCACCCTTTTGGGGGGAGACGATAGCAATCAGCCCCAGCATTTT. Its protein is CASTLLGGDDSNQPQHF.